The T cell receptor beta chain under discussion was sequenced for a study of tumor-infiltrating lymphocytes in primary liver carcinoma. TCR beta cDNA came from about 0.45 ug total RNA, primed with a constant-region primer. Libraries covering TCR beta were generated through three nested multiplex PCR rounds (using a slightly modified ARM-PCR). Researchers ran the first two PCR rounds for approximately 10 cycles each with TRBV1-TRBV30 forward primers and a C-beta reverse primer. TCRdb itself ran the multiplex PCR reads through MiXCR, one entry per CDR3 protein. The sample yields about 180,000 distinct CDR3 sequences, over 50% seen once. CDR3 size: 18 residues. In germline, CDR1 is MGHRA, CDR2 YSYEKL. Trimming took 0 bases from V and 4 from J; bases not matched to a gene: 9. Blood RNA originated from unsorted whole blood, with germline DNA additionally extracted.

The genes are TRBV4-1 and TRBJ2-3, with 11 nucleotides matching TRBD2. This TCR came from a man aged 40-50 years with primary liver carcinoma and hepatitis B virus infection. The source material was peripheral blood. In nucleotides, the CDR3 is TGCGCCAGCAGCCAAGAGCGAGTACTAGCGGGAGCAGCAGATACGCAGTATTTT. This codes for CASSQERVLAGAADTQYF.